Below, 21 T cell receptor beta chains from the same sample are listed, as sequenced in a study of shared clonotypes between healthy human individuals. Assay: immunoSEQ multiplex PCR; the TCRdb copy retains only in-frame clones and omits some. The sample has roughly 1.5 million clones, 95% to 99% seen once. The sequenced sample was naive CD4+ T cells sorted from blood. Subset reported: CD45RA+ positively selected. These receptors were obtained from a young man in good health.

The chain couples TRBV9 to TRBJ1-4, with 7 bases that match TRBD1. The V gene's germline CDR1 is SGDLS and CDR2 YYNGEE. The CDR3 totals 15 residues. With V trimmed by 5 bases and J by 6 bases, 10 bases remained unmatched. CDR3 region: CASRPDRDNDEKLFF. DNA of the CDR3: TGTGCCAGCAGGCCCGACAGGGATAACGATGAAAAACTGTTTTTT.

This CDR3 reads CASTTAIYEQYF. CDR3 DNA: TGTGCCAGTACGACAGCAATCTACGAGCAGTACTTC. The chain combines TRBV28 with TRBJ2-7; D perhaps matches TRBD1 (5 bases). This CDR3 region has 12 residues. V shed 9 bases and J shed 3 bases, with 12 bases lying between them. CDR1 and CDR2 (germline): MDHEN, SYDVKM.

This chain joins TRBV7-2 and TRBJ2-1; D remains unclear. The length of the CDR3 is 16 residues. Per the germline V gene, CDR1 is SGHTA and CDR2 is FQGNSA. V dropped 6 bases and J dropped 5 bases, with 20 bases sitting between them. The CDR3 region is CASSPSPRWQDNEQFF. In nucleotides, the CDR3 is TGTGCCAGCAGTCCAAGTCCTAGGTGGCAAGACAATGAGCAGTTCTTC.

V gene TRBV4-3 combines with J gene TRBJ1-5; a possible D gene is TRBD1 (6 bases). Trimming stripped 1 base from V and 6 bases from J, with 16 bases between. Germline values: CDR1 LGHNA, CDR2 YSLEER. There are 16 residues in the CDR3. CDR3: CASSQVYRQEGQPQHF. As DNA, the CDR3 is TGCGCCAGCAGCCAAGTATATAGACAGGAAGGTCAGCCCCAGCATTTT.

The chain links TRBV6-6 to TRBJ1-1; maybe TRBD1 (5 bases). The V gene's germline CDR1 is MNHNY and CDR2 SVGAGI (reference sequence). The V end lost 6 bases, the J end lost 1 base, and 9 bases lay between the germline ends. The CDR3 length is 13 residues. The CDR3 spells CASSQTANTEAFF. The CDR3 DNA sequence: TGTGCCAGCAGCCAGACAGCGAACACTGAAGCTTTCTTT.

V usage is TRBV2 and J usage is TRBJ2-6; D remains unclear. The germline gives CDR1 SNHLY, CDR2 FYNNEI. V lost 2 bases and J 4 bases, leaving 3 bases between the germline ends. This CDR3 contains 13 residues. The CDR3 DNA is TGTGCCAGCAGTGAACGGGGGGCCAACGTCCTGACTTTC. This codes for CASSERGANVLTF.

V gene TRBV10-2 combines with J gene TRBJ2-5; TRBD1 aligns across 7 bases. With V trimmed by 2 bases and J by 5 bases, 8 bases remained unmatched. This CDR3 is 15 amino acids long. The germline V gene has CDR1 WSHSY and CDR2 SAAADI. CDR3 bases: TGCGCCAGCAGTGAGGGACAGGTCCGTGGGGAGACCCAGTACTTC. This codes for CASSEGQVRGETQYF.

This clone was counted a single time. The chain joins TRBV6-1 to TRBJ2-4; the D gene is possibly TRBD1 (6 bases). Trimming removed 10 bases from V and 0 bases from J, with 16 bases in between. CDR3 length equals 15 residues. Germline loops: CDR1 MNHNS, CDR2 SASEGT. As DNA, the CDR3 is TGTGCCACCGCAGACAGGACCGCAGCCAAAAACATTCAGTACTTC. This codes for CATADRTAAKNIQYF.

The chain couples TRBV18 to TRBJ2-2, with 8 bases lining up with TRBD1. Germline V gene sequence: CDR1 KGHSH, CDR2 LQKENI. Trimming at V came to 3 bases and at J to 8 bases, leaving 11 bases not matched to a gene. The CDR3 loop spans 16 amino acids. CDR3 DNA: TGTGCCAGCTCACCCCCGGACAGGGCTAAGAGTGGGGAGCTGTTTTTT. Encoded protein: CASSPPDRAKSGELFF.

This chain joins TRBV7-2 and TRBJ2-1; 12 positions agree with TRBD2. J gave up 10 bases and V 4 bases, and 8 bases lay outside the gene matches. Germline values: CDR1 SGHTA, CDR2 FQGNSA. This CDR3 is 15 amino acids long. The DNA of the CDR3 is TGTGCCAGCAGCTCATCCCGGACTAGCGGGACGGAGCAGTTCTTC. This encodes CASSSSRTSGTEQFF.

The rearrangement joins TRBV6-5 to TRBJ2-7; 7 bases line up with TRBD1. CDR3 length: 13 amino acids. Trimming at V came to 2 bases and at J to 10 bases, leaving 8 bases not matched to a gene. Germline CDR1 and CDR2: MNHEY and SVGAGI. The CDR3 here is CASSYGYRGRQYF. CDR3 nucleotides: TGTGCCAGCAGTTACGGATACAGGGGCCGACAGTACTTC.

CDR3 nucleotide sequence: TGTGCCAGCAGGCCGGAGGCCGCCTACAATGAGCAGTTCTTC. Translation gives CASRPEAAYNEQFF. The chain is built from TRBV5-4 and TRBJ2-1; D possibly corresponds to TRBD2 (5 bases). The CDR3 totals 14 residues. Germline CDR1 is SGHNT and CDR2 is YYREEE (reference sequence). Trimming cost V 5 bases and J 2 bases, with 11 bases left between them.

The chain links TRBV5-4 to TRBJ1-2; tentative D call: TRBD1 (5 bases). Looked up from germline, CDR1 is SGHNT and CDR2 is YYREEE (reference sequence). V was trimmed by 4 bases and J by 1 base, leaving 20 bases between them. The CDR3 is 17 residues long. The CDR3 DNA reads TGTGCCAGCAGCCCGGGACGAGGTAGGACCGATAACTATGGCTACACCTTC. This gives the protein CASSPGRGRTDNYGYTF.

This clone was recorded once. J is TRBJ2-2 and V is TRBV10-1; TRBD1 agrees at 9 bases. With 3 bases clipped from V and 4 bases from J, the junction kept 3 bases outside the gene matches. The CDR3 contains 15 residues. The germline V gene encodes CDR1 WNHNN and CDR2 SYGVQD (reference sequence). As DNA, the CDR3 is TGCGCCAGCAGTGATGGGACAGGGTTCACCGGGGAGCTGTTTTTT. This codes for CASSDGTGFTGELFF.

V gene TRBV2 combines with J gene TRBJ1-2; D not certain. The length of the CDR3 is 15 residues. V shed 6 bases and J shed 0 bases, with 14 bases lying between them. From germline, CDR1 is SNHLY and CDR2 FYNNEI. The CDR3, as DNA: TGTGCCAGCAGGGACCGGGAGGCCGCTAACTATGGCTACACCTTC. The encoded protein is CASRDREAANYGYTF.

This clone was detected once. V gene TRBV28 combines with J gene TRBJ1-1; no firm D call. Looked up from germline, CDR1 is MDHEN and CDR2 is SYDVKM. Trimming removed 6 bases from V and 1 base from J, with 18 bases in between. This CDR3 region has 16 residues. CDR3 sequence: CASSFSRGEANTEAFF. The DNA for the CDR3 is TGTGCCAGCAGCTTCTCGCGCGGTGAAGCGAACACTGAAGCTTTCTTT.

V and J are TRBV29-1 and TRBJ2-7; D perhaps matches TRBD2 (5 bases). V gave up 5 bases and J gave up 5 bases, with 10 bases separating them. The CDR3 is made up of 11 amino acids. Germline V gives CDR1 SQVTM, CDR2 ANQGSEA. CDR3 sequence (DNA): TGCAGCGTTCAAGGGAGCCACGAGCAGTACTTC. Translation: CSVQGSHEQYF.

V usage is TRBV18 and J usage is TRBJ2-3, with TRBD2 identical over 10 bases. CDR1 is KGHSH, CDR2 LQKENI, per germline. Germline trimming cut 0 bases from V and 6 bases from J; bases unmatched to any gene: 6. The CDR3 contains 16 residues. CDR3 sequence reads: CASSPPGLAALDTQYF. The CDR3 DNA follows: TGTGCCAGCTCACCACCCGGACTAGCGGCCCTGGATACGCAGTATTTT.

The rearrangement links TRBV5-8 to TRBJ1-5; maybe TRBD1 (6 bases). The length of the CDR3 is 16 residues. Trimming cost V 4 bases and J 0 bases, with 14 bases left between them. Germline assignment: CDR1 SGHTS and CDR2 YDEGEE. In DNA form, the CDR3 reads TGTGCCAGCAGCCGAGGGACAAGTTATAGCAATCAGCCCCAGCATTTT. Encoded protein: CASSRGTSYSNQPQHF.

The chain is built from TRBV27 and TRBJ2-4; D is unresolved. The germline V gene has CDR1 MNHEY and CDR2 SMNVEV (reference sequence). The germline V and J ends were trimmed by 0 bases and 7 bases, with 16 bases remaining between them. The CDR3 loop spans 16 amino acids. The CDR3 spells CASSLSKPGSKNIQYF. The CDR3 region has the DNA TGTGCCAGCAGTTTATCGAAGCCGGGCAGTAAGAACATTCAGTACTTC.

Here the CDR3 reads CASTLAGSGYGYTF. The CDR3 DNA is TGTGCCAGCACCCTGGCAGGGTCGGGCTATGGCTACACCTTC. The V gene is TRBV6-1, the J gene TRBJ1-2; D possibly corresponds to TRBD1 (5 bases). This CDR3 is 14 amino acids long. Germline V gives CDR1 MNHNS, CDR2 SASEGT. Deletions cut 7 bases from V and 4 bases from J, with 16 bases between.